The clone carrying this TCR beta chain was counted only a few times. CDR3 length equals 17 residues. Losses at the gene ends were 3 bases for V and 3 bases for J; bases not matched to a gene: 13. Per the germline V gene, CDR1 is LNHDA and CDR2 is SQIVND (reference sequence). This record belongs to a study of blood T cell repertoires in COVID-19. About the study: The origin of the acute and convalescent COVID-19 samples was the United States, Italy and Spain. Sample material is recorded as cDNA or gDNA derived from T cells, B-cell-depleted T cells, or PBMCs.

Original data processing: Scientists estimated how many nucleated cells there were by amplifying reference gene primers. TCRdb keeps only in-frame clones here, not all; method: immunoSEQ multiplex PCR. That table gives V, J and clone size, and the DNA gave D and trimming. The table includes over 400,000 clones, 86% detected once. This sequence originates from a woman aged 25 to 39 with active or convalescent COVID-19. The sequenced material came from peripheral blood. The chain is built from TRBV19 and TRBJ1-2, with 7 bases fitting TRBD1. The CDR3 here is CASSIPYSDRADYGYTF. The CDR3 DNA reads as TGTGCCAGTAGTATCCCTTATAGTGACAGGGCTGACTATGGCTACACCTTC.